This is a list of T cell receptor beta chains from one sample in a study of response to subunit inactivated influenza vaccine. TCRdb processed the RT-PCR reads anew with MiXCR; each CDR3 protein has one entry. The data show 710,000 or so distinct CDR3 sequences, approximately 14% seen once. Sequences were derived from PBMCs from blood, sampled about 12 days after vaccination. These receptors came from a man between 50 and 59 years old who received an inactivated influenza vaccine. Both conserved end residues are part of each CDR3. Each record gives: J gene, clone size, D gene, V gene, CDR3 DNA, CDR3 protein. The D gene is left open where the match is weak. A row's size may be missing; if present it is once, few, many or a size class.

j_call: TRBJ2-1
clone_size: .
d_call: TRBD2
v_call: TRBV4-3
cdr3_nt: TGCGCCAGCAGCCAAGAATGGGCAGGCGGGAGGGCCTACAATGAGCAGTTCTTC
cdr3_aa: CASSQEWAGGRAYNEQFF

j_call: TRBJ1-1
clone_size: few
d_call: TRBD1
v_call: TRBV7-2
cdr3_nt: TGTGCCAGCAGCATTCCAACAGGGGTCACTGAAGCTTTCTTT
cdr3_aa: CASSIPTGVTEAFF

j_call: TRBJ1-2
clone_size: few
d_call: .
v_call: TRBV5-5
cdr3_nt: TGTGCCAGCAGCTTGGGGTATACGGGGCAGGGGAATGGCTACACCTTC
cdr3_aa: CASSLGYTGQGNGYTF

j_call: TRBJ2-3
clone_size: .
d_call: .
v_call: TRBV4-1
cdr3_nt: TGCGCCAGCAGCCAGATCTATGACACGCAGTATTTT
cdr3_aa: CASSQIYDTQYF

j_call: TRBJ2-5
clone_size: .
d_call: TRBD2
v_call: TRBV6-1
cdr3_nt: TGTGCCAGCAGTACCCGGACTAGCGGGGACCAAGAGACCCAGTACTTC
cdr3_aa: CASSTRTSGDQETQYF

j_call: TRBJ2-7
clone_size: few
d_call: .
v_call: TRBV10-2
cdr3_nt: TGCGCCAGCAGAGGCGGGGTAAGGAGCTCCTACGAGCAGTACTTC
cdr3_aa: CASRGGVRSSYEQYF

j_call: TRBJ2-1
clone_size: .
d_call: TRBD1
v_call: TRBV15
cdr3_nt: TGTGCCACCAGCATTGACAGGGGATCCTACAATGAGCAGTTCTTC
cdr3_aa: CATSIDRGSYNEQFF

j_call: TRBJ2-5
clone_size: few
d_call: TRBD2
v_call: TRBV10-3
cdr3_nt: TGTGCCATCAGCACTAGCGGGGCCAAAGAGACCCAGTACTTC
cdr3_aa: CAISTSGAKETQYF

j_call: TRBJ1-2
clone_size: few
d_call: .
v_call: TRBV12-3/TRBV12-4
cdr3_nt: TGTGCCAGCAGTTTAGGAGACAGGCTTAACTATGGCTACACCTTC
cdr3_aa: CASSLGDRLNYGYTF

j_call: TRBJ1-5
clone_size: .
d_call: TRBD1
v_call: TRBV5-1
cdr3_nt: TGCGCCAGCAGCTTGGCTCCAGGGGGCGGTCAGCCCCAGCATTTT
cdr3_aa: CASSLAPGGGQPQHF

j_call: TRBJ2-7
clone_size: .
d_call: TRBD1
v_call: TRBV29-1
cdr3_nt: TGCAGCGCGGGACAGCCCACGGGTGAGCAGTACTTC
cdr3_aa: CSAGQPTGEQYF

j_call: TRBJ2-7
clone_size: .
d_call: .
v_call: TRBV9
cdr3_nt: TGTGCCAGCAGCGAGCGGGACAGCAACTCCTACGAGCAGTACTTC
cdr3_aa: CASSERDSNSYEQYF